The sequence of this T cell receptor beta chain was determined in a study of neurological immune-mediated disorders. This clonotype was observed at least ten times. TCRdb recomputed calls from the 5' RACE reads with MiXCR, one row per CDR3 protein. This table has about 79,000 distinct CDR3 sequences, roughly 15% appearing once. Unsorted libraries were generated from 2 million PBMCs held at -80 degrees C. CDR3 length: 15 amino acids. V gave up 0 bases and J gave up 7 bases; unmatched junction bases: 9. Per the germline V gene, CDR1 is DFQATT and CDR2 is SNEGSKA (reference sequence). This chain connects TRBV20-1 to TRBJ2-1, with TRBD2 matching over 7 bases. Sequenced material: PBMCs. This receptor was obtained from a woman aged 45-59 years in good health. The CDR3 region has the DNA TGCAGTGCTAGAGATAGGCTAGCGGTGAGGAATGAGCAGTTCTTC. As protein: CSARDRLAVRNEQFF.